Listed here is a single TCR beta chain. The target antigen is unknown. These data come from a study of vaccination and CD4 T cells after COVID-19. At the level of the study: Ranging from 14 to 241, the interval between dose two and post-vaccine sampling had a median of about 72 days.

Study-wide points: Although the median of SARS-CoV-2-reactive clonotypes rose from around 20 to 38, the change was not significant.

Sequenced with the Oncomine TCR Beta short-read assay was DNA taken from cultured CD4+ T cells. Cultures of CD4+ T cells served as the source for extracting genomic DNA. TCRdb reprocessed the PCR reads with MiXCR, giving one entry per CDR3 protein. The table has 13,000 or so distinct CDR3 sequences, roughly 58% seen once. Specified treatment: approximately 10-day PBMC culture with coronavirus spike peptide pools or control peptides (ViraFEST assay). Antigen-specific T cell expansion with peptide pools preceded TCR sequencing in the ViraFEST approach. There are 16 residues in the CDR3. The junction had 17 bases not matched to a gene; V was cut back by 5 bases and J by 6 bases. Germline V gene sequence: CDR1 GTSNPN, CDR2 SVGIG (reference sequence).

Sequenced material: CD4+ T cells from blood, cultured in vitro. This receptor was identified in a human donor who had recovered from COVID-19. J is TRBJ1-2 and V is TRBV30; 8 positions agree with TRBD1. This chain's CDR3 is CAWAAIKGQGPNGYTF. CDR3 nucleotides: TGTGCCTGGGCTGCGATCAAAGGACAGGGACCAAATGGCTACACCTTC.